One sample yielded the 3 T cell receptor beta chains listed below, sequenced in a study of blood T cell repertoires in COVID-19. Libraries were prepared by immunoSEQ multiplex PCR; TCRdb keeps only in-frame clonotypes and omits some of them. The table has about 210,000 clones, about four fifths seen once. The sample taken for sequencing was peripheral blood. The receptors were sampled from a woman aged 40 to 50 with active or convalescent COVID-19.

The chain employs TRBV27 and TRBJ1-5, with TRBD1 matching 8 bases. The trim removed 5 bases at V and 5 bases at J, leaving 5 bases unmatched. Per the germline V gene, CDR1 is MNHEY and CDR2 is SMNVEV (reference sequence). This CDR3 region has 14 residues. This CDR3 is CASSPPGGYQPQHF. For the CDR3, the DNA is TGTGCCAGCAGTCCACCAGGGGGCTATCAGCCCCAGCATTTT.

The genes are TRBV27 and TRBJ2-7, with TRBD1 matching 7 bases. The V segment lost 2 bases and the J segment 3 bases; nucleotides outside the gene matches: 4. The CDR3 sequence is 14 residues long. Germline V gene sequence: CDR1 MNHEY, CDR2 SMNVEV (reference sequence). The CDR3 DNA reads as TGTGCCAGCAGTTTAGGACAGGTGTACTACGAGCAGTACTTC. Its protein product is CASSLGQVYYEQYF.

The rearrangement joins TRBV18 to TRBJ2-1; TRBD2 aligns across 9 bases. CDR3 size: 15 residues. With 3 bases clipped from V and 7 bases from J, the junction kept 7 bases outside the gene matches. Germline CDR1 KGHSH, CDR2 LQKENI. DNA of the CDR3: TGTGCCAGCTCACCCCGCAAGAGCGGGGGGAATGAGCAGTTCTTC. Protein product: CASSPRKSGGNEQFF.